The 18 T cell receptor beta chains in this list originate from one sample, sequenced in a study of shared clonotypes between healthy human individuals. Naive CD8 cells lacked CD45RO, underwent positive selection for CCR7 and left out terminally differentiated effector memory CD45RA+ cells. Clones were sequenced by immunoSEQ multiplex PCR, and TCRdb holds only the in-frame ones, with some missing. The data hold about 2.2 million clones, with just over 90% observed a single time. Sequencing used naive CD8+ T cells from PBMCs. The receptors here all came from a man younger than 35 in good health. Some clones in this sample may be carry-over from other donors' samples.

This chain joins TRBV6-5 and TRBJ2-1, with 11 bases that match TRBD2. V was clipped by 0 bases and J by 6 bases; unmatched bases: 4. CDR3 length equals 16 residues. Germline V gene lookup returns CDR1 MNHEY and CDR2 SVGAGI. The CDR3 coding sequence is TGTGCCAGCAGTTACTCGGTTAGCGGGAGGGGCAATGAGCAGTTCTTC. This codes for CASSYSVSGRGNEQFF.

The V call is TRBV19, the J call TRBJ1-2; D gene unclear. V was pared by 5 bases and J by 2 bases, with 15 bases between. CDR1 and CDR2 (germline): LNHDA, SQIVND (reference sequence). CDR3 length: 15 residues. CDR3 DNA: TGTGCCAGTAGTGCGGGTCCCGGTGGGAACTATGGCTACACCTTC. Translation gives CASSAGPGGNYGYTF.

V gene TRBV11-2 combines with J gene TRBJ2-7; TRBD2 matches at 13 bases. The CDR3 is 17 residues long. Germline-derived CDR1 and CDR2 are SGHAT and FQNNGV. J gave up 1 base and V 5 bases, and 8 bases lay outside the gene matches. DNA for the CDR3: TGTGCCAGCAGCGCCGTTCGACTAGCGGGAGGATCCTACGAGCAGTACTTC. Protein sequence: CASSAVRLAGGSYEQYF.

The V call is TRBV9, the J call TRBJ2-7; D assignment may be TRBD1 or TRBD2 (6 bases each). Germline V gene data show CDR1 as SGDLS and CDR2 as YYNGEE. The CDR3 totals 14 residues. The germline V and J ends were trimmed by 3 bases and 5 bases, with 15 bases remaining between them. For the CDR3, the DNA is TGTGCCAGCAGCGCGGGGGCGACTGGAAACGAGCAGTACTTC. Encoded protein: CASSAGATGNEQYF.

The chain combines TRBV6-5 with TRBJ2-7; TRBD1 matches 7 bases. The CDR3 is 13 residues long. CDR1 and CDR2 (germline): MNHEY, SVGAGI. J gave up 7 bases and V 7 bases, and 10 bases lay outside the gene matches. The CDR3 DNA follows: TGTGCCAGCAAGTCCAGGGGGAATCTAGAGCAGTACTTC. It is translated as CASKSRGNLEQYF.

The chain links TRBV7-9 to TRBJ2-7, with 8 bases matching TRBD2. Germline lookup yields CDR1 SEHNR and CDR2 FQNEAQ (reference sequence). This CDR3 region has 15 residues. V was pared by 3 bases and J by 3 bases, with 7 bases of the junction left unmatched. CDR3 DNA sequence: TGTGCCAGCAGCTTTATCGGTAGCGGGATCTACGAGCAGTACTTC. This encodes CASSFIGSGIYEQYF.

Details on this clone: The sample holds other DNA sequences that translate to the same CDR3. The rearrangement links TRBV5-6 to TRBJ2-7; D unresolved. Germline V gives CDR1 SGHDT, CDR2 YYEEEE. This CDR3 has 12 residues. V was pared by 0 bases and J by 3 bases, with 4 bases between. CDR3 nucleotides: TGTGCCAGCAGCTTGGACGACTACGAGCAGTACTTC. Its protein is CASSLDDYEQYF.

This sequence joins TRBV27 and TRBJ2-7; D is unresolved. This CDR3 has 16 amino acids. Germline CDR1 and CDR2: MNHEY and SMNVEV (reference sequence). Trimming removed 4 bases at V and 4 bases at J, with 20 bases between. As DNA, the CDR3 is TGTGCCAGCAGTTCAGTTCTAGTCGGTGGAGTTTACGAGCAGTACTTC. Translation gives CASSSVLVGGVYEQYF.

This clone was seen just once. The rearrangement uses TRBV11-2 and TRBJ2-5; D is unclear. V lost 2 bases and J lost 7, with 23 bases in between. Per germline, CDR1 SGHAT and CDR2 FQNNGV. This CDR3 is 17 amino acids long. Here the CDR3 reads CASSLLLGSTKSRTQYF. The CDR3 coding sequence is TGTGCCAGCAGCTTATTACTGGGGTCCACCAAGAGTCGGACCCAGTACTTC.

The sample holds one count of this clone. The rearrangement links TRBV9 to TRBJ1-1, with D possibly being TRBD1 (6 bases). This CDR3 contains 15 residues. Trimming left V 3 bases short and J 0 bases short, with 12 bases between. CDR1 SGDLS and CDR2 YYNGEE come from the germline V gene. CDR3 in DNA: TGTGCCAGCAGCGCCCAGGCAGGGGTGAACACTGAAGCTTTCTTT. This gives the protein CASSAQAGVNTEAFF.

V is TRBV7-9 and J is TRBJ2-5; 7 bases line up with TRBD2. The CDR3 contains 16 residues. CDR1 is SEHNR and CDR2 is FQNEAQ in the germline V gene (reference sequence). The junction had 17 bases not matched to a gene; V was cut back by 4 bases and J by 9 bases. Here the CDR3 reads CASSSRDSTSPGSQYF. The CDR3 nucleotides are TGTGCCAGCAGCTCCCGAGACTCGACTAGCCCGGGGTCCCAGTACTTC.

The V and J genes are TRBV27 and TRBJ2-1; no reliable D call. This CDR3 has 14 residues. The germline CDR1 and CDR2 sequences are MNHEY and SMNVEV (reference sequence). Trimming stripped 8 bases from V and 8 bases from J, with 19 bases between. CDR3 coding DNA: TGTGCCAGCGCCTTACTCCGGCAGCCGGATGAGCAGTTCTTC. Its protein is CASALLRQPDEQFF.

The V and J genes are TRBV9 and TRBJ2-2; D not resolved. V was shortened by 4 bases and J by 0 bases, with 4 bases between the two germline ends. This CDR3 contains 13 residues. The germline gives CDR1 SGDLS, CDR2 YYNGEE. CDR3 bases: TGTGCCAGCAGCTCCTCGAACACCGGGGAGCTGTTTTTT. This translates into CASSSSNTGELFF.

This clone was recorded only once. V and J are TRBV14 and TRBJ2-5, with no clear D. This CDR3 spans 14 amino acids. Trimming took 1 base from V and 3 from J, leaving 9 bases between them. Germline-derived CDR1 and CDR2 are SGHDN and FVKESK. In DNA form, the CDR3 reads TGTGCCAGCAGCCAAGCCGGGTGGAAAGAGACCCAGTACTTC. Translated, it gives CASSQAGWKETQYF.

The J gene is TRBJ2-7, the V gene TRBV5-1; 8 bases are shared with TRBD1. J lost 3 bases, V lost 6 bases, and 8 bases had no gene match. CDR1 SGHRS and CDR2 YFSETQ come from the germline V gene. There are 14 residues in the CDR3. CDR3 amino acids: CASNPGQGVYEQYF. In DNA form, the CDR3 reads TGCGCCAGCAACCCCGGACAGGGAGTCTACGAGCAGTACTTC.

This chain connects TRBV6-5 to TRBJ1-1; the D gene is possibly TRBD1 (5 bases). Germline values: CDR1 MNHEY, CDR2 SVGAGI. With 7 bases removed from V and 1 base from J, the gap between germline ends came to 10 bases. The CDR3 loop spans 13 amino acids. Here the CDR3 reads CASTRDRNTEAFF. The CDR3 coding sequence is TGTGCCAGCACCAGAGACAGGAACACTGAAGCTTTCTTT.

The rearrangement joins TRBV27 to TRBJ2-7; the match to TRBD1 covers 9 bases. The CDR3 sequence is 15 residues long. V was pared by 4 bases and J by 3 bases, with 7 bases of the junction left unmatched. CDR1 is MNHEY and CDR2 is SMNVEV in the germline V gene (reference sequence). The CDR3 loop reads CASSSLPGQGYEQYF. Written as DNA, the CDR3 is TGTGCCAGCAGTTCACTGCCGGGACAGGGCTACGAGCAGTACTTC.

This CDR3 reads CASSLYGGSRETQYF. The DNA of the CDR3 is TGTGCCAGCAGCTTATACGGCGGGAGCCGGGAGACCCAGTACTTC. This chain connects TRBV11-2 to TRBJ2-5, with TRBD2 matching over 7 bases. After removal of 2 bases from V and 5 bases from J, the junction contained 8 bases not matched to a gene. Looked up from germline, CDR1 is SGHAT and CDR2 is FQNNGV. The CDR3 has 15 amino acids.